This T cell receptor (beta chain) was captured by sequencing in a study of a mutant IDH1 vaccine in newly diagnosed glioma. Study-wide background: The treated population exhibited a male proportion of 62.5%, a female proportion of roughly 38%, and a mean age of about 40 years. Previous care, which was radiotherapy, temozolomide, or both, most often involved both. Participants attended visit V12, the safety follow-up, at week 35, and then attended visit V13 at week 47.

Germline V lookup: CDR1 SGHNT, CDR2 YYREEE (reference sequence). This CDR3 has 19 residues. V lost 1 base to trimming and J lost 0 bases; unmatched junction nucleotides: 5. Noted time point: week 47, end of study. It was 300 ug of mutant IDH1 20-mer peptide that made up each vaccine dose, given with topical imiquimod. Patients carried new grade 3 or 4 IDH1-mutant astrocytomas lacking nuclear ATRX. Note on this clone: Its antigen remains unidentified.

Some clones are missing from TCRdb's copy, which holds only in-frame ones; the method was immunoSEQ multiplex PCR. Of some 50,000 clones listed, approximately 65% were seen once; the top ten hold around 4.8%. The chain joins TRBV5-4 to TRBJ2-2, with 14 bases fitting TRBD2. This sequence originates from a man in his forties with glioma. Some clones in this sample may be carry-over from other donors' samples. The source material was peripheral blood mononuclear cells (PBMCs), sampled from a glioma patient whose treatment included an IDH1 peptide vaccine. The CDR3 spells CASSLPGTSGGTNTGELFF. In DNA, the CDR3 is TGTGCCAGCAGCTTGCCCGGGACTAGCGGGGGCACGAACACCGGGGAGCTGTTTTTT.